Below are 28 T cell receptor beta chains sequenced from a single sample in a study of CXCR3-negative and CXCR3-positive naive CD8 T cells. Researchers prepared the TRB cDNA libraries using 5' RACE with UMI labels. TCRdb reprocessed the 5' RACE reads and keeps a single row for each CDR3 protein, giving no DNA. This sample's table reports over 100,000 distinct CDR3 sequences. The sequenced material came from naive CXCR3- CD8+ T cells from blood. Noted subset: CD45RO-CCR7+CD27+CD95- naive CD8+ T cells lacking CXCR3 (TNR3-). The receptors stem from a human donor in good health. Some clones in this sample may be carry-over from other donors' samples.

Here the CDR3 reads CASSVGGKWETQYF. The genes are TRBV9 and TRBJ2-5; TCRdb designates TRBD2, a call that cannot be tested without DNA. The length of the CDR3 is 14 residues. CDR1 SGDLS and CDR2 YYNGEE come from the germline V gene. Complete variable domain (other parts from reference TRBV9 and TRBJ2-5): DSGVTQTPKHLITATGQRVTLRCSPRSGDLSVYWYQQSLDQGLQFLIQYYNGEERAKGNILERFSAQQFPDLHSELNLSSLELGDSALYFCASSVGGKWETQYFGPGTRLLVL.

This chain connects TRBV7-9 to TRBJ2-7; TCRdb proposes TRBD2, but this gene call is untestable without DNA. The CDR3 is 16 residues long. Germline V gives CDR1 SEHNR, CDR2 FQNEAQ (reference sequence). The CDR3 sequence: CASSYTLAGAGSEQYF. Full variable domain (outside the CDR3, taken from reference TRBV7-9 and TRBJ2-7): DTGVSQNPRHKITKRGQNVTFRCDPISEHNRLYWYRQTLGQGPEFLTYFQNEAQLEKSRLLSDRFSAERPKGSFSTLEIQRTEQGDSAMYLCASSYTLAGAGSEQYFGPGTRLTVT.

The chain links TRBV7-9 to TRBJ2-7; as DNA is missing, the TRBD1 call by TCRdb cannot be tested. There are 22 residues in the CDR3. CDR1 SEHNR and CDR2 FQNEAQ come from the germline V gene (reference sequence). CDR3 protein: CASSLLLRLEGDRTVFTYEQYF.

The J gene is TRBJ2-3, the V gene TRBV4-1; the TCRdb call, TRBD1, lacks DNA for checking. From germline, CDR1 is MGHRA and CDR2 YSYEKL. This CDR3 has 15 residues. The CDR3 sequence: CASSHPGGNTDTQYF.

The V call is TRBV20-1, the J call TRBJ2-7; TCRdb proposes TRBD1, but this gene call is untestable without DNA. The CDR3 is 15 residues long. In germline, CDR1 is DFQATT, CDR2 SNEGSKA (reference sequence). CDR3: CSAREMEEGAHEQYF.

The chain has TRBV18 and TRBJ2-5; TCRdb's D call, TRBD2, is unchecked because there is no DNA. Germline loops: CDR1 KGHSH, CDR2 LQKENI. The CDR3 loop spans 16 amino acids. The CDR3 sequence: CASSPTPGAGKETQYF.

The chain is built from TRBV6-5 and TRBJ1-1. The CDR3 consists of 15 residues. The germline gives CDR1 MNHEY, CDR2 SVGAGI. CDR3 residues: CASSQRHGVNTEAFF.

The rearrangement uses TRBV13 and TRBJ2-5. The CDR3 runs to 14 residues. Germline values: CDR1 PRHDT, CDR2 FYEKMQ (reference sequence). The CDR3 reads CASSQTTDKETQYF. Together with reference TRBV13 and TRBJ2-5, the CDR3 gives the full variable domain: AAGVIQSPRHLIKEKRETATLKCYPIPRHDTVYWYQQGPGQDPQFLISFYEKMQSDKGSIPDRFSAQQFSDYHSELNMSSLELGDSALYFCASSQTTDKETQYFGPGTRLLVL.

The chain has TRBV6-1 and TRBJ2-7; TCRdb indicates TRBD2, and absent DNA this call remains unverified. This CDR3 comprises 15 residues. CDR1 MNHNS and CDR2 SASEGT come from the germline V gene. This CDR3 is CASKEGEGGSYEQYF.

The chain couples TRBV29-1 to TRBJ2-3. This CDR3 contains 14 residues. From germline, CDR1 is SQVTM and CDR2 ANQGSEA. CDR3 sequence: CSGIGSGSPDTQYF.

The chain employs TRBV20-1 and TRBJ2-1; absent DNA, TCRdb's TRBD2 call cannot be checked. From germline, CDR1 is DFQATT and CDR2 SNEGSKA (reference sequence). This CDR3 has 16 amino acids. The CDR3 is CSASLRASGIRGEQFF.

The chain has TRBV7-9 and TRBJ2-1; TCRdb's assignment of TRBD2 cannot be checked, as there is no DNA. Germline CDR1 and CDR2: SEHNR and FQNEAQ (reference sequence). The CDR3 has 16 amino acids. The CDR3 here is CASSPLLAGASWEQFF.

The rearrangement links TRBV29-1 to TRBJ2-7; TCRdb lists TRBD1, though no DNA is available to test this call. This CDR3 has 11 residues. CDR1 is SQVTM, CDR2 ANQGSEA, per germline. Here the CDR3 reads CSVRTDGEQYF.

The chain has TRBV4-1 and TRBJ2-7; as DNA is missing, the TRBD1 call by TCRdb cannot be tested. Germline CDR1 and CDR2: MGHRA and YSYEKL. The CDR3 has 16 amino acids. The chain's CDR3 is CASSQEGEWRPGEQYF.

This chain uses TRBV13 with TRBJ2-5; as DNA is missing, the TRBD1 call by TCRdb cannot be tested. Per the germline V gene, CDR1 is PRHDT and CDR2 is FYEKMQ (reference sequence). This CDR3 is 16 amino acids long. CDR3 sequence reads: CASSPRRGPYQETQYF.

The gene calls are TRBV9 and TRBJ2-7; TCRdb's D gene call, TRBD1, goes unchecked for lack of DNA. The germline V gene has CDR1 SGDLS and CDR2 YYNGEE. The CDR3 consists of 16 residues. The CDR3 is CASSDRDRGLTGEQYF.

The V gene is TRBV4-1, the J gene TRBJ1-1; the D call of TRBD1 rests on TCRdb alone, since no DNA is present to check it. The CDR3 spans 15 residues. CDR1 is MGHRA and CDR2 is YSYEKL in the germline V gene. The CDR3 loop reads CASSQGQGITAEAFF.

The chain recombines TRBV5-1 with TRBJ2-5. CDR1 SGHRS and CDR2 YFSETQ come from the germline V gene. The CDR3 has 13 amino acids. The CDR3 is CASTPFGGETQYF.

The chain employs TRBV29-1 and TRBJ1-4; absent DNA, TCRdb's TRBD1 call cannot be checked. Germline CDR1 and CDR2: SQVTM and ANQGSEA. The CDR3 runs 13 residues. The CDR3 is CSVVPRGYEKLFF. The complete variable domain, with remaining parts taken from reference TRBV29-1 and TRBJ1-4, reads SAVISQKPSRDICQRGTSLTIQCQVDSQVTMMFWYRQQPGQSLTLIATANQGSEATYESGFVIDKFPISRPNLTFSTLTVSNMSPEDSSIYLCSVVPRGYEKLFFGSGTQLSVL.

The chain uses TRBV20-1 and TRBJ1-5; TCRdb's D call of TRBD1 is untestable without DNA. This CDR3 is 16 amino acids long. Germline V CDR1 and CDR2: DFQATT, SNEGSKA (reference sequence). The CDR3 reads CSAGEPGQGGNQPQHF.

The chain recombines TRBV29-1 with TRBJ2-1. The CDR3 has 12 amino acids. Looked up from germline, CDR1 is SQVTM and CDR2 is ANQGSEA. CDR3 region: CSVVDWTNEQFF.

The rearrangement links TRBV3-1 to TRBJ2-1. In germline, CDR1 is LGHDT, CDR2 YNNKEL (reference sequence). CDR3 length: 12 residues. The CDR3 is CASSQGRDEQFF.

J is TRBJ2-7 and V is TRBV29-1; with no DNA, the TCRdb D assignment of TRBD2 cannot be verified. Per the germline V gene, CDR1 is SQVTM and CDR2 is ANQGSEA. The CDR3 is 11 amino acids. The CDR3: CSVLTSGGEIF.

The rearrangement joins TRBV28 to TRBJ1-2; TCRdb's assignment of TRBD1 cannot be checked, as there is no DNA. The V gene's germline CDR1 is MDHEN and CDR2 SYDVKM. This CDR3 spans 15 amino acids. The CDR3 sequence is CASSLLGQPNYGYTF.

The chain joins TRBV21-1 to TRBJ1-5; TCRdb's D gene call, TRBD1, goes unchecked for lack of DNA. TRBV21-1 is designated a pseudogene. This CDR3 has 15 residues. The CDR3 reads CASSTKDRVDQPQHF.

This chain joins TRBV5-1 and TRBJ2-7; the TCRdb D gene call, TRBD1, has no DNA to confirm it. The CDR3 extends over 14 amino acids. Germline V gene sequence: CDR1 SGHRS, CDR2 YFSETQ. CDR3 region: CASSLEQGANEQYF.

V usage is TRBV2 and J usage is TRBJ2-1; TCRdb names TRBD1, which stays unverified in the absence of DNA. The CDR3 covers 15 residues. CDR1 and CDR2 (germline): SNHLY, FYNNEI. The chain's CDR3 is CASSHPGTGVPEQFF.

V and J are TRBV2 and TRBJ2-7; TCRdb indicates TRBD2, and absent DNA this call remains unverified. Germline loops: CDR1 SNHLY, CDR2 FYNNEI. The CDR3 covers 14 residues. CDR3 amino acids: CASSPRLASYEQYF. Using reference TRBV2 and TRBJ2-7 for the parts outside the CDR3, the full variable domain is EPEVTQTPSHQVTQMGQEVILRCVPISNHLYFYWYRQILGQKVEFLVSFYNNEISEKSEIFDDQFSVERPDGSNFTLKIRSTKLEDSAMYFCASSPRLASYEQYFGPGTRLTVT.